This T cell receptor (beta chain) was profiled in a study of OX40 agonist ivuxolimab in advanced cancers. About the study as a whole: Ivuxolimab was a fully human IgG2 agonistic monoclonal antibody targeting the costimulatory receptor OX40 (CD134). Patients were allowed to have had prior anti-PD-1, anti-PD-L1 or anti-CTLA-4 therapy, and approximately 37% of the dose-escalation patients had been treated with checkpoint inhibitors. The paper reports the monotherapy dose-escalation portion (N of about 54 patients) of the phase I ivuxolimab trial. Peripheral TCRbeta sequencing aimed to test whether ivuxolimab altered TCR sequence diversity and caused clonal T-cell expansion. In the dose-escalation cohort, more than 80% of patients were male, and the mean age was around 60 years with a range of roughly 20 to 79. Intravenous ivuxolimab was administered to patients every 2 weeks at six dose levels: 0.01, 0.1, 0.3, 1.5, 3 and 10 mg/kg. Of the approximately 50 dose-escalation patients, hepatocellular carcinoma was present in about 20, melanoma in roughly 15, renal cell carcinoma in 9 and head and neck cancer in 9. Partial responses occurred in three dose-escalation patients, of whom one had hepatocellular carcinoma and two had cutaneous melanoma. Summary of the overall study and its limitations: Which antigens the clonally expanded peripheral T cells were specific for was not determined. In the 0.1-3.0 mg/kg groups, partial responders had among the lowest normalized peripheral clonal expansion, particularly in CD8+ T cells. Clonal expansion of both CD4+ and CD8+ blood T cells was observed from baseline to week 6 at doses 0.1 to 3.0 mg/kg. Low levels of normalized T-cell clonal expansion were also seen in some patients who did not respond. On average, CD8+ T cells showed more expanded clones than CD4+ T cells after ivuxolimab.

The trial excluded patients who had a history of autoimmune disease or who were on systemic immunosuppression. Peripheral blood for TCR sequencing was collected from all dose cohorts at baseline, on cycle 4 day 1, and on cycle 7 day 1. Samples were obtained from an open-label, multicenter, first-in-human phase I dose-escalation trial of ivuxolimab. The trial enrolled adults with locally advanced or metastatic head and neck squamous cell, hepatocellular, melanoma or renal cell carcinoma. CD4+ and CD8+ T cells were sorted separately from peripheral blood before TCR sequencing. To sequence the TCRbeta CDR3 region, genomic DNA was isolated from the sorted cells. TCRbeta CDR3 regions were sequenced using the immunoSEQ Assay. This immuneACCESS table, as held by TCRdb, lists in-frame sequences with V and J called but not all clones. Of the missing ones, under half trace to an unresolved V gene in checked studies; the others have no known cause. This sample holds some 40,000 clones; less than 95% were observed only once. The ten biggest clones cover around 15% of the sample.

The junction shows trimming of 2 bases on V and 4 bases on J, and the gene matches do not reach 5 bases of it. CDR1 MNHNS and CDR2 SASEGT were looked up in the germline V gene. The CDR3 sequence holds 15 residues, the cysteine and phenylalanine included. Only the CDR3 region is kept as DNA, spanning 45 bases read in frame from base 1. As for this clone: Its antigen is currently not known. Base qualities are not recorded, but no much larger clone differs from it by a single base.

The receptor chain draws on TRBV6-1 and TRBJ1-2, and 9 junctional nucleotides match TRBD1. The source was CD4+ or CD8+ T cells sorted from blood, collected in a trial of the OX40 agonist ivuxolimab. The receptor's source is an adult with an advanced solid tumor such as melanoma, head and neck, liver or kidney cancer. CDR3 protein: CASSEWVTGGYGYTF. The base sequence is TGTGCCAGCAGTGAATGGGTGACAGGGGGCTATGGCTACACCTTC.